Listed below are T cell receptor beta chains from one sample, sequenced in a study of long-term antiretroviral therapy in people with HIV. Clones were read by immunoSEQ multiplex PCR, and TCRdb kept only the in-frame ones, dropping some. The profile shows roughly 21,000 clones, less than 80% of them singletons. The sample in question was unsorted PBMCs, obtained 4.1 years after starting antiretroviral therapy. The receptors were sampled from a woman between 35 and 50 years old with HIV. The CDR3 runs from the conserved cysteine through the conserved F or W. A D gene is named only where the DNA matches it firmly. Size is omitted from some rows. Given values are once, few, many or a class for expanded clones.

J gene: TRBJ2-3; D gene: .; V gene: TRBV5-4; clone size: .; CDR3 protein: CASSLLPATADTQYF; CDR3 DNA: TGTGCCAGCAGCTTGTTGCCCGCGACGGCAGATACGCAGTATTTT
J gene: TRBJ2-3; D gene: .; V gene: TRBV15; clone size: .; CDR3 protein: CATSRDPAVTQYF; CDR3 DNA: TGTGCCACCAGCAGAGATCCCGCGGTGACGCAGTATTTT
J gene: TRBJ2-7; D gene: .; V gene: TRBV11-3; clone size: .; CDR3 protein: CASSPDGTYEQYF; CDR3 DNA: TGTGCCAGCAGCCCCGATGGCACCTACGAGCAGTACTTC
J gene: TRBJ1-1; D gene: TRBD1; V gene: TRBV4-1; clone size: .; CDR3 protein: CASSPGTVTEAFF; CDR3 DNA: TGCGCCAGCAGCCCCGGGACAGTCACTGAAGCTTTCTTT
J gene: TRBJ2-1; D gene: .; V gene: TRBV5-6; clone size: .; CDR3 protein: CASSFGTLGGNEQFF; CDR3 DNA: TGTGCCAGCAGCTTCGGGACTTTAGGCGGCAATGAGCAGTTCTTC
J gene: TRBJ2-2; D gene: .; V gene: TRBV2; clone size: .; CDR3 protein: CASRVQAGELFF; CDR3 DNA: TGTGCCAGCAGGGTACAAGCCGGGGAGCTGTTTTTT
J gene: TRBJ1-1; D gene: .; V gene: TRBV27; clone size: once; CDR3 protein: CASSRQTANTEAFF; CDR3 DNA: TGTGCCAGCAGCCGACAGACAGCGAACACTGAAGCTTTCTTT
J gene: TRBJ2-1; D gene: TRBD2; V gene: TRBV7-8; clone size: .; CDR3 protein: CASSTRTSGSSSYNEQFF; CDR3 DNA: TGTGCCAGCAGCACGAGGACTAGCGGGAGTTCCTCCTACAATGAGCAGTTCTTC
J gene: TRBJ2-3; D gene: TRBD2; V gene: TRBV7-2; clone size: .; CDR3 protein: CASSLGGTSGGTQYF; CDR3 DNA: TGTGCCAGCAGCTTAGGAGGGACTAGCGGGGGGACGCAGTATTTT
J gene: TRBJ2-7; D gene: TRBD2; V gene: TRBV28; clone size: .; CDR3 protein: CASSLSVTSVTYEQYF; CDR3 DNA: TGTGCCAGCAGTTTATCGGTGACTAGCGTCACCTACGAGCAGTACTTC
J gene: TRBJ1-3; D gene: TRBD1; V gene: TRBV30; clone size: once; CDR3 protein: CAWSVRGGANTIYF; CDR3 DNA: TGTGCCTGGAGTGTACGAGGGGGCGCGAACACCATATATTTT
J gene: TRBJ1-5; D gene: TRBD1; V gene: TRBV4-1; clone size: .; CDR3 protein: CASSQGTGLEGNQPQHF; CDR3 DNA: TGCGCCAGCAGCCAAGGGACAGGGCTCGAAGGCAATCAGCCCCAGCATTTT
J gene: TRBJ2-3; D gene: TRBD2; V gene: TRBV7-9; clone size: .; CDR3 protein: CASSSGTRIADTQYF; CDR3 DNA: TGTGCCAGCAGCTCCGGGACTAGGATTGCAGATACGCAGTATTTT
J gene: TRBJ1-5; D gene: .; V gene: TRBV4-3; clone size: few; CDR3 protein: CASSQDGGKQPQHF; CDR3 DNA: TGCGCCAGCAGCCAAGATGGGGGGAAGCAGCCCCAGCATTTT
J gene: TRBJ2-1; D gene: TRBD1; V gene: TRBV27; clone size: once; CDR3 protein: CASSSIRTGDNEQFF; CDR3 DNA: TGTGCCAGCAGTTCTATAAGGACAGGGGACAATGAGCAGTTCTTC
J gene: TRBJ2-5; D gene: .; V gene: TRBV7-2; clone size: .; CDR3 protein: CASSSLREAQYF; CDR3 DNA: TGTGCCAGCAGCTCGCTTCGTGAGGCCCAGTACTTC
J gene: TRBJ2-7; D gene: .; V gene: TRBV7-6; clone size: few; CDR3 protein: CASSLGSGLLSYEQYF; CDR3 DNA: TGTGCCAGCAGCTTAGGATCGGGACTCCTCTCCTACGAGCAGTACTTC
J gene: TRBJ2-7; D gene: .; V gene: TRBV7-6; clone size: .; CDR3 protein: CASSLGGLGEQYF; CDR3 DNA: TGTGCCAGCAGCTTAGGTGGGCTGGGGGAGCAGTACTTC
J gene: TRBJ2-7; D gene: .; V gene: TRBV7-2; clone size: .; CDR3 protein: CASTPEVHEQYF; CDR3 DNA: TGTGCCAGCACCCCCGAGGTTCACGAGCAGTACTTC
J gene: TRBJ1-3; D gene: .; V gene: TRBV19; clone size: once; CDR3 protein: CASATTRLSSGNTIYF; CDR3 DNA: TGTGCCAGTGCTACGACGCGGCTGAGCTCTGGAAACACCATATATTTT